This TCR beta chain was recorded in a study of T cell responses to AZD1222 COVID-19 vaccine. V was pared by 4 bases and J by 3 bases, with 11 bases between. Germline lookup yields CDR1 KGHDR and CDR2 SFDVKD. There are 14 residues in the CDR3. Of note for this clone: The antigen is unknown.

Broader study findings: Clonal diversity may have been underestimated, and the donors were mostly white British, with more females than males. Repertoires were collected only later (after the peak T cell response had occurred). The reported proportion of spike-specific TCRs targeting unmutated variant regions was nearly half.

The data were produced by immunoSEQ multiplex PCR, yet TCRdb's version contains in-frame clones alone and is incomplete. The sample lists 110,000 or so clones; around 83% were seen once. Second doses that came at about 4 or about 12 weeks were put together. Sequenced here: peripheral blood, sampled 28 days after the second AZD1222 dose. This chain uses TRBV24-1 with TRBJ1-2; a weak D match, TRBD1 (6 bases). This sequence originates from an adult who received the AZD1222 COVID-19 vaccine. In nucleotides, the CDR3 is TGTGCCACCAGTGACACCGGACAGCACTATGGCTACACCTTC. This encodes CATSDTGQHYGYTF.